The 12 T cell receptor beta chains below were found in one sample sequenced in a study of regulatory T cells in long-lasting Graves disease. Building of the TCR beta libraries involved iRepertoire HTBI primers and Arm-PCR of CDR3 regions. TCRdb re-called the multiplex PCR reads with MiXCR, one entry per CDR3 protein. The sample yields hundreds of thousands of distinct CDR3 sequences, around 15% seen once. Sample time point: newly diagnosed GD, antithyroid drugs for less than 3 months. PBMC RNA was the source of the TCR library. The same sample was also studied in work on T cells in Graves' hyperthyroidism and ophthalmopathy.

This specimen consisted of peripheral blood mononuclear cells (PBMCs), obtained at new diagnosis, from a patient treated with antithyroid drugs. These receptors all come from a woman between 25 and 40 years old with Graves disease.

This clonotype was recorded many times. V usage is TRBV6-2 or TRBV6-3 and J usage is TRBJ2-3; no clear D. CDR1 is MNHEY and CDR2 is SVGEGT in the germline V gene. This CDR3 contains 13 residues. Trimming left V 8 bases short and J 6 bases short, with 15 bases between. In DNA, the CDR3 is TGTGCCAGCCGCCGAGACCGGGTTGATACGCAGTATTTT. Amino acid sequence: CASRRDRVDTQYF.

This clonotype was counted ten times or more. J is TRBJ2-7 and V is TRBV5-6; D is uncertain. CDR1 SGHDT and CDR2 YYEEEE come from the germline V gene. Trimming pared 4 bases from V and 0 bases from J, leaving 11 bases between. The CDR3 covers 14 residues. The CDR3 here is CASSPSPSSYEQYF. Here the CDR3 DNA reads TGTGCCAGCAGCCCAAGCCCAAGCTCCTACGAGCAGTACTTC.

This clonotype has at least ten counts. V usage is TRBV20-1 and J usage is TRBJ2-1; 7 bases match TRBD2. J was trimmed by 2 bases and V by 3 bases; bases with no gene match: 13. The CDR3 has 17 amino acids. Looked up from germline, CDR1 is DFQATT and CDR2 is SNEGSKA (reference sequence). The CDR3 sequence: CSASITLKRGTYNEQFF. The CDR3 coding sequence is TGCAGTGCTAGTATAACACTAAAGCGGGGAACCTACAATGAGCAGTTCTTC.

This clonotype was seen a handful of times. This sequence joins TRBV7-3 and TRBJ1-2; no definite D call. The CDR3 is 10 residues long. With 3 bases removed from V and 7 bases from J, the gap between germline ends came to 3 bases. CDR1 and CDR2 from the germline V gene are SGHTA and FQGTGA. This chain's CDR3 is CASSFVGYTF. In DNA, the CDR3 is TGTGCCAGCAGCTTCGTTGGCTACACCTTC.

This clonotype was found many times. CDR3 loop: CASSPPGLRKNTEAFF. CDR3 coding DNA: TGTGCCAGCAGCCCTCCCGGCCTCAGAAAGAACACTGAAGCTTTCTTT. This chain connects TRBV7-9 to TRBJ1-1, with no clear D. CDR1 is SEHNR and CDR2 is FQNEAQ in the germline V gene (reference sequence). The CDR3 is 16 residues long. The V and J ends lost 5 bases and 1 base respectively, with 17 bases between them.

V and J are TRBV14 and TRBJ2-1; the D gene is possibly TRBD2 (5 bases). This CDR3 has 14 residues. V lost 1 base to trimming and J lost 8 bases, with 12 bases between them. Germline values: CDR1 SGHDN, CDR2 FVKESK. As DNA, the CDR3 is TGTGCCAGCAGCCAAGGCAAGTTGGAGGATGAGCAGTTCTTC. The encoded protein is CASSQGKLEDEQFF.

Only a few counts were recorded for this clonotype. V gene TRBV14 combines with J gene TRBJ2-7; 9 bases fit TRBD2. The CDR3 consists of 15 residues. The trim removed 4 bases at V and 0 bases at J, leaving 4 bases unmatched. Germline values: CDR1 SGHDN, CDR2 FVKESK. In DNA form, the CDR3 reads TGTGCCAGCAGCCCCCGGACTAGCGCCTCCTACGAGCAGTACTTC. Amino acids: CASSPRTSASYEQYF. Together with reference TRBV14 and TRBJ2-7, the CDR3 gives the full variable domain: EAGVTQFPSHSVIEKGQTVTLRCDPISGHDNLYWYRRVMGKEIKFLLHFVKESKQDESGMPNNRFLAERTGGTYSTLKVQPAELEDSGVYFCASSPRTSASYEQYFGPGTRLTVT.

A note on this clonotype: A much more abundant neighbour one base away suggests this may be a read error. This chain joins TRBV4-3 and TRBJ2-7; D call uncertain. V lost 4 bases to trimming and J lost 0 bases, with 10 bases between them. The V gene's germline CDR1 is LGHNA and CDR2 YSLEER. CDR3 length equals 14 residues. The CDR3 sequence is CASSRITGSYEQYF. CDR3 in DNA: TGCGCCAGCAGCCGAATCACGGGCTCCTACGAGCAGTACTTC.

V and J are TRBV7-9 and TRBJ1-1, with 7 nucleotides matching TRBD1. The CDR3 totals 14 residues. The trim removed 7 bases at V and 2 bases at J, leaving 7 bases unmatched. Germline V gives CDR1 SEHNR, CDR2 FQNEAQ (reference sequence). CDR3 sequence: CASTPGGRNTEAFF. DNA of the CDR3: TGTGCCAGCACCCCAGGGGGTAGAAACACTGAAGCTTTCTTT.

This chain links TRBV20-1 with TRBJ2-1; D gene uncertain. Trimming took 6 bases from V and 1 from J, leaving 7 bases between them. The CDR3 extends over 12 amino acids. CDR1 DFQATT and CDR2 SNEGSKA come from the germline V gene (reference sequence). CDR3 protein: CSARESYNEQFF. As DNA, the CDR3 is TGCAGTGCCCGCGAGTCCTACAATGAGCAGTTCTTC.

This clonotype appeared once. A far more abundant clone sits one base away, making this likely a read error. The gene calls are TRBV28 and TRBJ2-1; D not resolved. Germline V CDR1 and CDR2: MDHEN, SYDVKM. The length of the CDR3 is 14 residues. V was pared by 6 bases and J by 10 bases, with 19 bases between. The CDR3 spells CASSPAVSSYEQFF. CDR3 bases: TGTGCCAGCAGCCCTGCCGTGTCCTCCTACGAGCAGTTCTTC.

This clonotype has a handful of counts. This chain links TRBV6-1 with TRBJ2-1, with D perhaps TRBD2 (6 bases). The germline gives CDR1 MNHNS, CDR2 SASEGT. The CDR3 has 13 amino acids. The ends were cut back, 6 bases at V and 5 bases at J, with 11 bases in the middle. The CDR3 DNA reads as TGTGCCAGCAGCTCCGGGACTCACAATGAGCAGTTCTTC. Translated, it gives CASSSGTHNEQFF.